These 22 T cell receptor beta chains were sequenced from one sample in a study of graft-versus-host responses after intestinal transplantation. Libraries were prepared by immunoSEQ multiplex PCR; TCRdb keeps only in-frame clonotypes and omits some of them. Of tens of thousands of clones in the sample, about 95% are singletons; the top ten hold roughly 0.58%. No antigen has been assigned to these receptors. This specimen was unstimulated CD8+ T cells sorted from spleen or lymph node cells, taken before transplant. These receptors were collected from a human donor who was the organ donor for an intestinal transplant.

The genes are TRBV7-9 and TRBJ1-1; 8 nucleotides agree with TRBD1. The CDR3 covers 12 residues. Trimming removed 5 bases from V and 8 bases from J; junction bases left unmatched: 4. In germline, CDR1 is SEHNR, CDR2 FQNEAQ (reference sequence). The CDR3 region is CASSQTGEEAFF. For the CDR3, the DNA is TGTGCCAGCAGCCAGACAGGGGAAGAAGCTTTCTTT.

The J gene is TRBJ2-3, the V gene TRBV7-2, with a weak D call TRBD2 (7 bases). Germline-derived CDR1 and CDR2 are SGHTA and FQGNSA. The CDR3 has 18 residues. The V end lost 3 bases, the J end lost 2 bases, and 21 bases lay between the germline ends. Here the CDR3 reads CASSFLRMGGGLTDTQYF. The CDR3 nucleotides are TGTGCCAGCAGCTTTCTTCGCATGGGCGGGGGCCTCACAGATACGCAGTATTTT.

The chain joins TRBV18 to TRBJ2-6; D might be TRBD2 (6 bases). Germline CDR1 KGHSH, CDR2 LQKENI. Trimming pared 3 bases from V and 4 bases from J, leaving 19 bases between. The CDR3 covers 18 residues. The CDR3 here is CASSPQGRDWLGANVLTF. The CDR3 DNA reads TGTGCCAGCTCACCTCAGGGCAGGGACTGGTTGGGGGCCAACGTCCTGACTTTC. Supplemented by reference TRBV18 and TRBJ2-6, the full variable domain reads NAGVMQNPRHLVRRRGQEARLRCSPMKGHSHVYWYRQLPEEGLKFMVYLQKENIIDESGMPKERFSAEFPKEGPSILRIQQVVRGDSAAYFCASSPQGRDWLGANVLTFGAGSRLTVL.

CDR3 coding DNA: TGCGCCAGCAGCCAAGATCTCAGGGGGCAAGGCTATGGCTACACCTTC. Its translation: CASSQDLRGQGYGYTF. The V gene is TRBV4-1, the J gene TRBJ1-2; 8 nucleotides align to TRBD1. Germline values: CDR1 MGHRA, CDR2 YSYEKL. V lost 0 bases, J lost 4 bases, and 7 bases stayed unmatched. The CDR3 is made up of 16 amino acids.

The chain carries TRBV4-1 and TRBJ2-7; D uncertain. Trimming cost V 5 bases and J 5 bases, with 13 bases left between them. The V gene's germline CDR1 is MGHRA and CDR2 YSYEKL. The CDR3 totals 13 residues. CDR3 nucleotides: TGCGCCAGCAGCTCAAGGTGGGGTGACGAGCAGTACTTC. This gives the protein CASSSRWGDEQYF.

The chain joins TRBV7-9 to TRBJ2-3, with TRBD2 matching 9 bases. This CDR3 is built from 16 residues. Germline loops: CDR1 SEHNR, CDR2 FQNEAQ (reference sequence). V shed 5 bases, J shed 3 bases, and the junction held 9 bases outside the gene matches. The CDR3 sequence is CASSIIAGDLTDTQYF. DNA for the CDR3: TGTGCCAGCAGCATAATAGCGGGGGACTTAACAGATACGCAGTATTTT.

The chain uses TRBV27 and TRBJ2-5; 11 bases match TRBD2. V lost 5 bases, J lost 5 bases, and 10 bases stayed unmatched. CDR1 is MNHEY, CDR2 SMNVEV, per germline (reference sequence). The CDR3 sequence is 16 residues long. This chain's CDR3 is CASSRLSGGADETQYF. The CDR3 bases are TGTGCCAGCAGTCGCCTTAGCGGGGGGGCGGACGAGACCCAGTACTTC.

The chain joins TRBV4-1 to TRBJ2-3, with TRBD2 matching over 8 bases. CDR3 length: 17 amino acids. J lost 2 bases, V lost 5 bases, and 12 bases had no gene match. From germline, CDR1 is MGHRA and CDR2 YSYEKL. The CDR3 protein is CASSDDPLRGDTDTQYF. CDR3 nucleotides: TGCGCCAGCAGCGACGACCCCTTGCGGGGGGACACAGATACGCAGTATTTT.

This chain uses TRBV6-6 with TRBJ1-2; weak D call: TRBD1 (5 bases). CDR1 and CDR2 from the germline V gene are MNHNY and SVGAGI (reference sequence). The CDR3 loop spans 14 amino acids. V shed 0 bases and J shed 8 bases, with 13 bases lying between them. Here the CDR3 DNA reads TGTGCCAGCAGTTACTCTCGGGGGAGCGAAGGCTACACCTTC. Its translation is CASSYSRGSEGYTF.

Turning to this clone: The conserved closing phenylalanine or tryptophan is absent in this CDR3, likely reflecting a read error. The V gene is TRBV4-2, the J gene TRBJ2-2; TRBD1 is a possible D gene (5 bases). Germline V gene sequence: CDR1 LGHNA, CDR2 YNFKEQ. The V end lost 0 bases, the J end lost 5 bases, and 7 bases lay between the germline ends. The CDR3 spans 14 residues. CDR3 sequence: CASSQEKGTGELFL. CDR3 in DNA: TGTGCCAGCAGCCAAGAGAAGGGGACCGGGGAGCTGTTTCTT.

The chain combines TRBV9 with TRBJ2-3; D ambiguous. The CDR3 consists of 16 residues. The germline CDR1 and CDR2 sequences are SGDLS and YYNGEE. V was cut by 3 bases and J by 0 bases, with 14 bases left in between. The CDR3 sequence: CASSGGMAASTDTQYF. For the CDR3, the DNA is TGTGCCAGCAGCGGGGGTATGGCGGCTAGCACAGATACGCAGTATTTT.

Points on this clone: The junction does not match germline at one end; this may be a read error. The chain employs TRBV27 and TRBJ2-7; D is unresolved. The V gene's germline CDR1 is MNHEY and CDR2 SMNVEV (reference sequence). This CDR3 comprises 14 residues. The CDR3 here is CASSFTITSSEQYF. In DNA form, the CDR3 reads TGTGCCAGCAGTTTTACTATCACGTCCTCCGAGCAGTACTTC.

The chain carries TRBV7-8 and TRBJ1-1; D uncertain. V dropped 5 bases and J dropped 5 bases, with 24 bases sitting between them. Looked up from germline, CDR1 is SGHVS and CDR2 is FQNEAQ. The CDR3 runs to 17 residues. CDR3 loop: CASSPNGWFAGFTEAFF. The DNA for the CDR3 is TGTGCCAGCAGCCCTAATGGCTGGTTCGCGGGATTTACTGAAGCTTTCTTT.

The CDR3 DNA reads TGTGCCAGTAGTATCTCGACTTTCTCCTACAATGAGCAGTTCTTC. Its protein is CASSISTFSYNEQFF. The chain employs TRBV19 and TRBJ2-1; D not resolved. The germline V gene encodes CDR1 LNHDA and CDR2 SQIVND (reference sequence). This CDR3 contains 15 residues. V gave up 3 bases and J gave up 0 bases, with 9 bases separating them. The full variable domain, in which reference TRBV19 and TRBJ2-1 provide the parts outside the CDR3, is DGGITQSPKYLFRKEGQNVTLSCEQNLNHDAMYWYRQDPGQGLRLIYYSQIVNDFQKGDIAEGYSVSREKKESFPLTVTSAQKNPTAFYLCASSISTFSYNEQFFGPGTRLTVL.

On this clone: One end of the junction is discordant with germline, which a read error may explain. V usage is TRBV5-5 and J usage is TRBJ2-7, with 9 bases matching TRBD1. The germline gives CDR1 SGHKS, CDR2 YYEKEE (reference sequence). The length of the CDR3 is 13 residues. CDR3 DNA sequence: TGCGCCAGCAGCCACGGGACAGGGTACGAGCAGTACTTC. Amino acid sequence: CASSHGTGYEQYF.

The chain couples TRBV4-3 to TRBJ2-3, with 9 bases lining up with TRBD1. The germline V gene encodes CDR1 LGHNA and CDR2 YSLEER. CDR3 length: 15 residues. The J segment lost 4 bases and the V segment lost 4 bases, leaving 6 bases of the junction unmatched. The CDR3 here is CASSLWDRVPDTQYF. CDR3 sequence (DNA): TGCGCCAGCAGCCTGTGGGACAGGGTCCCAGATACGCAGTATTTT.

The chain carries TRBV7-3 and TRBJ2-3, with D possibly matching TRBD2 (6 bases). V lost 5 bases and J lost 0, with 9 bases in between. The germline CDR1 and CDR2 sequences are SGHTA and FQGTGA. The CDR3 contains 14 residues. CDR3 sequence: CASSERVSTDTQYF. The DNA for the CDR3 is TGTGCCAGCAGCGAGCGGGTCAGCACAGATACGCAGTATTTT.

The CDR3 nucleotides read TGTGCCAGTACCCCTAGCGGGGGGCCGACCTACGAGCAGTACTTC. Protein sequence: CASTPSGGPTYEQYF. The chain employs TRBV19 and TRBJ2-7, with 11 bases aligning to TRBD2. Germline CDR1 LNHDA, CDR2 SQIVND (reference sequence). V lost 7 bases, J lost 2 bases, and 7 bases stayed unmatched. There are 15 residues in the CDR3.

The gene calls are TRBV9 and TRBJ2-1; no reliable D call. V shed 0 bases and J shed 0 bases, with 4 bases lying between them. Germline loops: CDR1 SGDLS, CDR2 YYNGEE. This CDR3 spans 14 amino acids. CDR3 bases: TGTGCCAGCAGCGTAGACAGCTCCTACAATGAGCAGTTCTTC. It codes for CASSVDSSYNEQFF.

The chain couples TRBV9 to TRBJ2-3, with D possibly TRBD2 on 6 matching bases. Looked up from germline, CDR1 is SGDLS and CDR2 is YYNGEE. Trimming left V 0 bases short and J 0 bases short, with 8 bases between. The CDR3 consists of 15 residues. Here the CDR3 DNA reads TGTGCCAGCAGCGTAGGCGGGGACAGCACAGATACGCAGTATTTT. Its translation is CASSVGGDSTDTQYF.

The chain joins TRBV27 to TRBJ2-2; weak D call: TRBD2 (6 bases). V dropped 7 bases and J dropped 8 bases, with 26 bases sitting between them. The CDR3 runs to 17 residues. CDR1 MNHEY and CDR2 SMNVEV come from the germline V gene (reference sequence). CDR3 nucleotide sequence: TGTGCCAGCACCCCCGGGCCTTACGGGGGTGAAATGGGGGAGCTGTTTTTT. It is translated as CASTPGPYGGEMGELFF.

The CDR3 reads CASSQALSGGHNEQFF. The DNA of the CDR3 is TGCGCCAGCAGCCAAGCCCTTAGCGGGGGCCACAATGAGCAGTTCTTC. This rearrangement joins TRBV4-3 to TRBJ2-1; TRBD2 agrees at 9 bases. CDR3 length equals 16 residues. The V gene end was trimmed by 1 base and the J gene end by 5 bases; junction bases not matched to a gene: 6. The germline V gene has CDR1 LGHNA and CDR2 YSLEER.